These 27 T cell receptor beta chains share one sample of origin, sequenced in a study of blood T cell repertoires in COVID-19. The protocol was immunoSEQ multiplex PCR, while the TCRdb copy is restricted to in-frame clones and leaves out a portion. This table holds 200,000 to 250,000 clones, about 90% found once. Sequenced: PBMCs or T cells enriched from blood (not recorded which). All receptors derive from a man aged 45-60 years who had been exposed to COVID-19.

This clone came up once. The V gene is TRBV3-1 (or the pseudogene TRBV3-2), the J gene TRBJ1-5; the match to TRBD1 covers 7 bases. Germline assignment: CDR1 LGHDT and CDR2 YNNKEL (reference sequence). The CDR3 sequence is 15 residues long. J gave up 7 bases and V 6 bases, and 12 bases lay outside the gene matches. The chain's CDR3 is CASSPRGDFRQPQHF. The DNA of the CDR3 is TGTGCCAGCAGTCCCAGGGGGGACTTCAGACAGCCCCAGCATTTT.

The chain is built from TRBV10-3 and TRBJ2-2, with a tentative D call TRBD1 (5 bases). Trimming took 8 bases from V and 0 from J, leaving 10 bases between them. The CDR3 spans 14 residues. From germline, CDR1 is ENHRY and CDR2 SYGVKD. CDR3 DNA sequence: TGTGCCATCGGAGACAGCCCGAACACCGGGGAGCTGTTTTTT. Its protein is CAIGDSPNTGELFF.

This clone occurred once. The chain is built from TRBV28 and TRBJ1-5; D not resolved. Germline CDR1 is MDHEN and CDR2 is SYDVKM. Deletions cut 3 bases from V and 8 bases from J, with 17 bases between. The CDR3 covers 15 residues. The CDR3 coding sequence is TGTGCCAGCAGTTTTCTAAGGGAGGGTCTGAAGCCCCAGCATTTT. Its protein product is CASSFLREGLKPQHF.

V gene TRBV9 combines with J gene TRBJ2-1; a possible D gene is TRBD2 (5 bases). Germline CDR1 is SGDLS and CDR2 is YYNGEE. The CDR3 spans 13 residues. Trimming left V 10 bases short and J 0 bases short, with 11 bases between. Here the CDR3 DNA reads TGTGCCTCATCTAGCATCTCCTACAATGAGCAGTTCTTC. Its protein is CASSSISYNEQFF.

The chain employs TRBV29-1 and TRBJ1-4; maybe TRBD1 (5 bases). Trimming took 7 bases from V and 6 from J, leaving 15 bases between them. This CDR3 spans 13 amino acids. Germline loops: CDR1 SQVTM, CDR2 ANQGSEA. The CDR3 is CSGQGSRDEKLFF. The CDR3 DNA reads TGCAGCGGTCAGGGCTCACGGGATGAAAAACTGTTTTTT.

CDR3 region: CASSTTGPPGQPQHF. The CDR3 region has the DNA TGTGCCAGCTCAACGACAGGCCCTCCGGGTCAGCCCCAGCATTTT. The chain is built from TRBV18 and TRBJ1-5, with D perhaps matching TRBD1 (6 bases). The CDR3 contains 15 residues. Germline assignment: CDR1 KGHSH and CDR2 LQKENI. V was cut by 5 bases and J by 6 bases, with 17 bases left in between.

V and J are TRBV28 and TRBJ2-7, with TRBD2 identical over 7 bases. The CDR3 covers 12 residues. Unmatched junction bases numbered 6, after V lost 6 bases and J lost 7 bases. The germline V gene has CDR1 MDHEN and CDR2 SYDVKM. CDR3 residues: CASRSGEGEQYF. The CDR3 nucleotides are TGTGCCAGCAGGTCGGGGGAGGGGGAGCAGTACTTC.

This chain connects TRBV7-3 to TRBJ2-3, with a weak D call TRBD1 (6 bases). Germline CDR1 and CDR2: SGHTA and FQGTGA. This CDR3 spans 15 amino acids. V dropped 2 bases and J dropped 1 base, with 10 bases sitting between them. CDR3 region: CASSLEAGGTDTQYF. DNA of the CDR3: TGTGCCAGCAGCTTAGAGGCAGGGGGCACAGATACGCAGTATTTT.

This clone was seen more than once but under ten times. This chain joins TRBV25-1 and TRBJ1-1; a weak D match, TRBD1 (6 bases). This CDR3 comprises 14 residues. Germline-derived CDR1 and CDR2 are MGHDK and SYGVNS. The ends were cut back, 5 bases at V and 1 base at J, with 11 bases in the middle. The CDR3 region has the DNA TGTGCCAGCAGTCTACCAGGGGAGAACACTGAAGCTTTCTTT. The encoded protein is CASSLPGENTEAFF. The full variable domain, with the rest looked up from reference TRBV25-1 and TRBJ1-1, is EADIYQTPRYLVIGTGKKITLECSQTMGHDKMYWYQQDPGMELHLIHYSYGVNSTEKGDLSSESTVSRIRTEHFPLTLESARPSHTSQYLCASSLPGENTEAFFGQGTRLTVV.

The chain has TRBV12-3 or TRBV12-4 and TRBJ1-3, with D unresolved. This CDR3 comprises 13 residues. V was shortened by 3 bases and J by 8 bases, with 11 bases between the two germline ends. CDR3 bases: TGTGCCAGCAGTTTCCGGTCTCTCGACACCATATATTTT. Its translation: CASSFRSLDTIYF.

This chain links TRBV7-2 with TRBJ2-3; D uncertain. CDR3 length equals 16 residues. V dropped 5 bases and J dropped 0 bases, with 15 bases sitting between them. Looked up from germline, CDR1 is SGHTA and CDR2 is FQGNSA. The CDR3 region has the DNA TGTGCCAGCAGCCCCCGACGTCAGACTAGCACAGATACGCAGTATTTT. As protein: CASSPRRQTSTDTQYF.

This chain connects TRBV6-5 to TRBJ2-7, with D possibly matching TRBD2 (5 bases). CDR1 MNHEY and CDR2 SVGAGI come from the germline V gene. This CDR3 contains 14 residues. Trimming removed 0 bases from V and 3 bases from J, with 9 bases in between. CDR3 amino acids: CASSYSRALYEQYF. The CDR3 coding sequence is TGTGCCAGCAGTTACTCGAGGGCACTCTACGAGCAGTACTTC.

This chain joins TRBV6-2 or TRBV6-3 and TRBJ1-3; a weak D match, TRBD1 (6 bases). V dropped 6 bases and J dropped 0 bases, with 18 bases sitting between them. The V gene's germline CDR1 is MNHEY and CDR2 SVGEGT. This CDR3 has 17 residues. The CDR3 region has the DNA TGTGCCAGCAGCCCCGTTCAGGGGACTATCTCTGGAAACACCATATATTTT. Translating gives CASSPVQGTISGNTIYF.

The chain carries TRBV30 and TRBJ2-4; 7 bases align to TRBD2. The CDR3 has 14 residues. V lost 1 base to trimming and J lost 6 bases; unmatched junction nucleotides: 6. CDR1 and CDR2 from the germline V gene are GTSNPN and SVGIG (reference sequence). CDR3 residues: CAWSDGLVPNIQYF. In DNA, the CDR3 is TGTGCCTGGAGTGACGGACTAGTCCCAAACATTCAGTACTTC.

This clone was counted a single time. The chain is built from TRBV19 and TRBJ1-5, with 8 bases lining up with TRBD1. V trimming: 2 bases; J trimming: 9 bases; junction bases outside the gene matches: 18. In germline, CDR1 is LNHDA, CDR2 SQIVND (reference sequence). This CDR3 has 18 residues. CDR3 DNA sequence: TGTGCCAGTAGTATACTTACGACCGGGACAGGAATAGATCGGCCCCAGCATTTT. This gives the protein CASSILTTGTGIDRPQHF.

The chain is built from TRBV9 and TRBJ1-2; TRBD1 aligns across 11 bases. After removal of 2 bases from V and 6 bases from J, the junction contained 9 bases not matched to a gene. CDR1 is SGDLS, CDR2 YYNGEE, per germline. This CDR3 spans 16 amino acids. CDR3 bases: TGTGCCAGCAGCGTGCCTCGGACAGGGGGCTTTCATGGCTACACCTTC. Amino acid sequence: CASSVPRTGGFHGYTF.

This chain joins TRBV27 and TRBJ2-5, with D possibly matching TRBD1 (6 bases). With 9 bases removed from V and 0 bases from J, the gap between germline ends came to 17 bases. Germline V lookup: CDR1 MNHEY, CDR2 SMNVEV (reference sequence). CDR3 length equals 15 residues. The CDR3 is CASRQKGTNQETQYF. CDR3 nucleotides: TGTGCCAGTAGGCAGAAAGGGACAAACCAAGAGACCCAGTACTTC.

The V call is TRBV19, the J call TRBJ1-1, with 9 bases identical to TRBD1. CDR3 size: 14 residues. Germline V CDR1 and CDR2: LNHDA, SQIVND (reference sequence). V gave up 6 bases and J gave up 5 bases; unmatched junction bases: 7. CDR3 residues: CASSWTGVGTEAFF. In nucleotides, the CDR3 is TGTGCCAGTAGCTGGACAGGGGTAGGTACTGAAGCTTTCTTT. The full variable domain, in which reference TRBV19 and TRBJ1-1 provide the parts outside the CDR3, is DGGITQSPKYLFRKEGQNVTLSCEQNLNHDAMYWYRQDPGQGLRLIYYSQIVNDFQKGDIAEGYSVSREKKESFPLTVTSAQKNPTAFYLCASSWTGVGTEAFFGQGTRLTVV.

This chain links TRBV19 with TRBJ1-5; D is uncertain. The CDR3 is 15 amino acids. Germline CDR1 reads LNHDA; CDR2 reads SQIVND (reference sequence). Trimming took 3 bases from V and 5 from J, leaving 14 bases between them. The CDR3 is CASSMRSPGDQPQHF. Here the CDR3 DNA reads TGTGCCAGTAGTATGCGCAGTCCGGGTGATCAGCCCCAGCATTTT.

This clone was recorded only once. The J gene is TRBJ1-1, the V gene TRBV6-1; no reliable D call. CDR3 length: 13 amino acids. Germline CDR1 and CDR2: MNHNS and SASEGT. The V end was cut by 1 base, the J end by 4 bases, with 7 bases between. CDR3 nucleotides: TGTGCCAGCAGTGAAGACCTAAGCACTGAAGCTTTCTTT. Protein product: CASSEDLSTEAFF.

The rearrangement uses TRBV9 and TRBJ1-1; 9 bases match TRBD1. Germline V gives CDR1 SGDLS, CDR2 YYNGEE. The CDR3 length is 14 residues. V shed 5 bases, J shed 6 bases, and the junction held 8 bases outside the gene matches. CDR3 amino acids: CASSLQGAGAEAFF. The CDR3 DNA is TGTGCCAGCAGTCTACAGGGGGCCGGGGCTGAAGCTTTCTTT.

Here the CDR3 reads CASSLTGTGDYGYTF. CDR3 DNA: TGTGCCAGCAGCTTAACCGGGACAGGGGACTATGGCTACACCTTC. The chain recombines TRBV7-3 with TRBJ1-2, with 10 nucleotides matching TRBD1. J gave up 3 bases and V 0 bases, and 1 base lay outside the gene matches. This CDR3 spans 15 amino acids. CDR1 SGHTA and CDR2 FQGTGA come from the germline V gene.

The V gene is TRBV11-3, the J gene TRBJ2-3; 9 positions match TRBD1. CDR1 and CDR2 from the germline V gene are SGHNT and YENEEA. The V segment lost 2 bases and the J segment 6 bases; nucleotides outside the gene matches: 6. CDR3 length: 15 residues. Here the CDR3 DNA reads TGTGCCAGCAGCTTAAGCGGGACAGGGCTGGATACGCAGTATTTT. It is translated as CASSLSGTGLDTQYF.

V is TRBV5-1 and J is TRBJ1-1, with 7 bases matching TRBD1. The CDR3 is made up of 14 amino acids. V shed 3 bases, J shed 4 bases, and the junction held 6 bases outside the gene matches. Germline loops: CDR1 SGHRS, CDR2 YFSETQ. The chain's CDR3 is CASSSTGVRTEAFF. CDR3 in DNA: TGCGCCAGCAGCTCTACAGGGGTACGCACTGAAGCTTTCTTT.

This clone was seen just once. This sequence joins TRBV19 and TRBJ1-2; D possibly corresponds to TRBD1 (5 bases). Germline assignment: CDR1 LNHDA and CDR2 SQIVND (reference sequence). Trimming removed 3 bases at V and 7 bases at J, with 12 bases between. CDR3 length: 13 residues. DNA of the CDR3: TGTGCCAGTAGTATGAGCCAGGGCGGTGGCTACACCTTC. Amino acid sequence: CASSMSQGGGYTF.

The V and J genes are TRBV24-1 and TRBJ2-1, with a weak D call TRBD1 (6 bases). Germline V gene data show CDR1 as KGHDR and CDR2 as SFDVKD. The CDR3 sequence is 12 residues long. The V and J ends lost 8 bases and 5 bases respectively, with 9 bases between them. This chain's CDR3 is CATKGDHNEQFF. The CDR3 DNA is TGTGCCACCAAGGGGGACCACAATGAGCAGTTCTTC.

The chain recombines TRBV5-1 with TRBJ2-1; TRBD1 matches at 7 bases. This CDR3 contains 16 residues. Germline assignment: CDR1 SGHRS and CDR2 YFSETQ. After removal of 5 bases from V and 9 bases from J, the junction contained 17 bases not matched to a gene. CDR3 region: CASRRNRGILSLEQFF. The CDR3 DNA sequence: TGCGCCAGCAGACGAAACAGGGGCATTCTCTCTCTTGAGCAGTTCTTC.